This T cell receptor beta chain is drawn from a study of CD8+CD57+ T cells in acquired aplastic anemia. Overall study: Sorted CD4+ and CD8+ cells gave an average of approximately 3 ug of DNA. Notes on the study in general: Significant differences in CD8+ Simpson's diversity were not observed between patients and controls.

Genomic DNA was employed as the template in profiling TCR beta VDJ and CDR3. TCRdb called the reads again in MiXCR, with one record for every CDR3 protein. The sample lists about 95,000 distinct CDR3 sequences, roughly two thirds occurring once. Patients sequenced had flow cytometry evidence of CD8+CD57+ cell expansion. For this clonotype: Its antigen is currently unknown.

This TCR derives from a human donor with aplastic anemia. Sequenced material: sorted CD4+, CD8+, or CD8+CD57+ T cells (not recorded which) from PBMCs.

For the CDR3, the DNA is TGTGCCAGTAGTATAGTGGCGGGGGAAGGCGCTGAAGCTTTCTTT. It codes for CASSIVAGEGAEAFF. The gene calls are TRBV19 and TRBJ1-1, with a tentative D call TRBD1 (5 bases). The CDR3 runs 15 residues. V was shortened by 1 base and J by 6 bases, with 15 bases between the two germline ends. In germline, CDR1 is LNHDA, CDR2 SQIVND (reference sequence).